Reported below is one T cell receptor (beta chain). Germline CDR1 and CDR2: MDHEN and SYDVKM. The V end was cut by 6 bases, the J end by 1 base, with 3 bases between. CDR3 length: 11 residues. Profiling relied on immunoSEQ multiplex PCR, and the TCRdb table lists in-frame clones only, not all of them. The repertoire holds about 70,000 clones, with roughly 80% as singletons. This entry comes from a study of OX40 agonist ivuxolimab in advanced cancers. Turning to the study itself: Dose-escalation cases comprised hepatocellular carcinoma, melanoma, renal cell or head and neck cancer. Of mixed ages from about 23 to 79 and averaging about 60 years, the group was 65% to 85% male.

Sample: CD4+ or CD8+ T cells sorted from blood, taken in a trial of the OX40 agonist ivuxolimab. This chain joins TRBV28 and TRBJ2-5; D not certain. This clonotype was obtained from an adult with an advanced solid tumor such as melanoma, head and neck, liver or kidney cancer. The CDR3 region is CASSSQETQYF. The CDR3 nucleotides are TGTGCCAGCAGCTCCCAAGAGACCCAGTACTTC.